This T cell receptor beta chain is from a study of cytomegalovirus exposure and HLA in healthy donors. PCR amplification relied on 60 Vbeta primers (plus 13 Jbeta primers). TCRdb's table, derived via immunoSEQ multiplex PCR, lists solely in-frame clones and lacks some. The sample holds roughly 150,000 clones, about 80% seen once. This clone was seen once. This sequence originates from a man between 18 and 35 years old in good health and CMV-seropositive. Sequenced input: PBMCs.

The CDR3 is CASSGQGNTGELFF. The CDR3 nucleotides read TGTGCCAGCAGCGGACAGGGAAACACCGGGGAGCTGTTTTTT. The J gene is TRBJ2-2, the V gene TRBV7-9; 8 bases map to TRBD1. Germline V lookup: CDR1 SEHNR, CDR2 FQNEAQ (reference sequence). With 5 bases clipped from V and 2 bases from J, the junction kept 1 base outside the gene matches. CDR3 length: 14 residues.